The 15 T cell receptor beta chains in this list originate from one sample, sequenced in a study of cytomegalovirus exposure and HLA in healthy donors. This PCR relied on a set of 60 Vbeta primers and 13 Jbeta primers. Method: immunoSEQ multiplex PCR; TCRdb's copy keeps in-frame clones and lacks some. Of 150,000 or so clones listed, approximately 80% were seen once; the top ten hold over 3%. Sequencing was carried out using PBMCs. These receptors were obtained from a woman between 50 and 59 years old in good health and CMV-seropositive.

V is TRBV19 and J is TRBJ1-1, with D perhaps matching TRBD1 (5 bases). Trimming removed 3 bases from V and 3 bases from J, with 11 bases in between. The CDR3 is made up of 14 amino acids. Germline V lookup: CDR1 LNHDA, CDR2 SQIVND (reference sequence). This CDR3 reads CASSMGGDDTEAFF. CDR3 DNA sequence: TGTGCCAGTAGTATGGGGGGTGACGACACTGAAGCTTTCTTT.

In this sample, this clone turned up a few times. This chain joins TRBV2 and TRBJ1-5, with D unresolved. Trimming shortened V by 4 bases and J by 4 bases, and 8 bases separated the two germline ends. This CDR3 comprises 13 residues. Germline loops: CDR1 SNHLY, CDR2 FYNNEI. This CDR3 is CASSVQPNQPQHF. The CDR3, as DNA: TGTGCCAGCAGTGTACAACCAAATCAGCCCCAGCATTTT.

CDR3 bases: TGTGCCAGCAGCTTAGAAGCCCGACAGGATGGCTACACCTTC. It codes for CASSLEARQDGYTF. V gene TRBV11-2 combines with J gene TRBJ1-2; perhaps TRBD1 as D (6 bases). This CDR3 has 14 residues. The V gene's germline CDR1 is SGHAT and CDR2 FQNNGV. Trimming removed 0 bases at V and 6 bases at J, with 11 bases between.

This chain links TRBV7-9 with TRBJ1-2, with D possibly matching TRBD1 (6 bases). CDR3 length: 13 residues. The V gene lost 5 bases and the J gene lost 8 bases, with 15 bases spanning the gap. From germline, CDR1 is SEHNR and CDR2 FQNEAQ (reference sequence). The CDR3 reads CASSPGQTSGYTF. CDR3 coding DNA: TGTGCCAGCAGCCCCGGACAGACCTCAGGCTACACCTTC.

This chain joins TRBV7-9 and TRBJ2-7, with D possibly TRBD1 on 5 matching bases. Germline loops: CDR1 SEHNR, CDR2 FQNEAQ (reference sequence). Trimming took off 5 bases at V and 5 bases at J, with 7 bases between the two ends. This CDR3 spans 11 amino acids. The CDR3 loop is CASSQGNEQYF. The DNA for the CDR3 is TGTGCCAGCAGCCAGGGCAACGAGCAGTACTTC.

The V call is TRBV5-5, the J call TRBJ1-2, with TRBD1 as a possible D gene (6 bases). Deletions cut 4 bases from V and 6 bases from J, with 16 bases between. The CDR3 extends over 14 amino acids. Germline V gives CDR1 SGHKS, CDR2 YYEKEE (reference sequence). CDR3 sequence (DNA): TGTGCCAGCAGCCTTGCCACACAGGGAGATGGCTACACCTTC. Its translation: CASSLATQGDGYTF.

This clone showed up just once. The chain has TRBV9 and TRBJ2-1; 12 nucleotides align to TRBD2. The CDR3 is made up of 18 amino acids. J was trimmed by 1 base and V by 4 bases; bases with no gene match: 9. Germline CDR1 SGDLS, CDR2 YYNGEE. The CDR3 loop reads CASSPRTSGTRSYNEQFF. For the CDR3, the DNA is TGTGCCAGCAGCCCCAGGACTAGCGGGACAAGGTCCTACAATGAGCAGTTCTTC.

The chain joins TRBV19 to TRBJ1-1; the D gene is possibly TRBD1 (6 bases). Trimming removed 3 bases from V and 4 bases from J, with 9 bases in between. The CDR3 consists of 13 residues. CDR1 and CDR2 (germline): LNHDA, SQIVND (reference sequence). CDR3 protein: CASSITGSTEAFF. CDR3 DNA: TGTGCCAGTAGTATCACAGGGTCCACTGAAGCTTTCTTT.

Points on this clone: One junction end disagrees with the germline gene, perhaps due to a read error. This rearrangement joins TRBV7-7 to TRBJ2-2, with 7 bases that match TRBD1. CDR3 length equals 14 residues. Looked up from germline, CDR1 is SSHAT and CDR2 is FNYEAQ (reference sequence). The CDR3: CASSPGTEPGELFF. The CDR3 bases are TGTGCTAGCAGCCCCGGGACAGAGCCCGGGGAGCTGTTTTTT.

The chain joins TRBV6-5 to TRBJ1-5; D gene uncertain. Trimming took 0 bases from V and 7 from J, leaving 10 bases between them. Germline CDR1 MNHEY, CDR2 SVGAGI. The CDR3 is made up of 14 amino acids. The CDR3 region is CASSYSIGSQPQHF. CDR3 nucleotide sequence: TGTGCCAGCAGTTACTCGATCGGGTCGCAGCCCCAGCATTTT.

Comment on this clone: Relative to the germline gene, one junction end is altered; a read error may explain this. This rearrangement joins TRBV6-6 to TRBJ1-2, with 7 nucleotides matching TRBD1. Germline assignment: CDR1 MNHNY and CDR2 SVGAGI (reference sequence). The length of the CDR3 is 12 residues. The chain's CDR3 is CASSPGDRTSLF. The CDR3 DNA follows: TGTGCCAGCAGCCCCGGGGACAGAACTTCTCTCTTC.

The chain joins TRBV14 to TRBJ2-7; 11 bases map to TRBD2. Germline CDR1 is SGHDN and CDR2 is FVKESK. The CDR3 runs 17 residues. Losses at the gene ends were 2 bases for V and 0 bases for J; bases not matched to a gene: 6. For the CDR3, the DNA is TGTGCCAGCAGCCAATTCTCTAGCGGGAGGAGCTCCTACGAGCAGTACTTC. It specifies CASSQFSSGRSSYEQYF.

V gene TRBV19 combines with J gene TRBJ2-1; tentatively, D is TRBD2 (7 bases). The CDR3 loop spans 13 amino acids. The V end lost 9 bases, the J end lost 3 bases, and 12 bases lay between the germline ends. Germline values: CDR1 LNHDA, CDR2 SQIVND (reference sequence). CDR3 sequence reads: CASRGADYNEQFF. In DNA, the CDR3 is TGTGCCAGCCGGGGGGCAGACTACAATGAGCAGTTCTTC. The whole variable domain, remainder taken from reference TRBV19 and TRBJ2-1, is DGGITQSPKYLFRKEGQNVTLSCEQNLNHDAMYWYRQDPGQGLRLIYYSQIVNDFQKGDIAEGYSVSREKKESFPLTVTSAQKNPTAFYLCASRGADYNEQFFGPGTRLTVL.

The chain uses TRBV5-6 and TRBJ2-1; D is perhaps TRBD2 (6 bases). The CDR3 loop spans 16 amino acids. V was pared by 0 bases and J by 8 bases, with 18 bases between. Germline lookup yields CDR1 SGHDT and CDR2 YYEEEE. Here the CDR3 DNA reads TGTGCCAGCAGCTTGGAGGAGGGGATACTAGTCCATGAGCAGTTCTTC. Translation: CASSLEEGILVHEQFF.

The chain is built from TRBV10-3 and TRBJ2-2; tentative D call: TRBD2 (5 bases). CDR3 length: 12 residues. Trimming removed 7 bases from V and 5 bases from J, with 8 bases in between. In germline, CDR1 is ENHRY, CDR2 SYGVKD. The CDR3 DNA reads as TGTGCCATCACCGAGGGAACCGGGGAGCTGTTTTTT. It translates to CAITEGTGELFF.